A single sample is the source of the 16 T cell receptor beta chains below, sequenced in a study of shared clonotypes between healthy human individuals. Sequencing was performed with immunoSEQ multiplex PCR; in TCRdb, only in-frame clones are kept and a portion is missing. The sample consists of 700,000 or so clones, 60% to 80% of them appearing once. Input material: memory CD4+ T cells sorted from blood. Subset: CD45RA-negative fraction. The source is a woman in her twenties or thirties in good health.

A word on this clone: A much bigger clone sits one base away, suggesting this may be a read error. This rearrangement joins TRBV7-6 to TRBJ2-2, with 8 bases that match TRBD2. The germline V gene has CDR1 SGHVS and CDR2 FNYEAQ. V was pared by 3 bases and J by 5 bases, with 5 bases of the junction left unmatched. The CDR3 runs 15 residues. Here the CDR3 DNA reads TGTGCCAGCAGCTTCGGGACTAGTGGAACCGGGGAGCTGTTTTTT. Translation gives CASSFGTSGTGELFF.

The chain links TRBV10-3 to TRBJ2-7; D gene unclear. The V and J ends lost 7 bases and 1 base respectively, with 11 bases between them. CDR1 is ENHRY, CDR2 SYGVKD, per germline. This CDR3 is built from 13 residues. The CDR3 DNA reads as TGTGCCATCACCTACGGGCCTTCCTACGAGCAGTACTTC. Translated, it gives CAITYGPSYEQYF.

The rearrangement uses TRBV5-1 and TRBJ2-7; possible D gene TRBD2, 5 bases. V gave up 2 bases and J gave up 0 bases, with 9 bases separating them. The length of the CDR3 is 14 residues. Germline V gives CDR1 SGHRS, CDR2 YFSETQ. CDR3 region: CASSFERSSYEQYF. The CDR3, as DNA: TGCGCCAGCAGCTTTGAGCGGTCCTCCTACGAGCAGTACTTC.

A single count supports this clone. The chain uses TRBV19 and TRBJ2-7; 9 bases align to TRBD2. Per the germline V gene, CDR1 is LNHDA and CDR2 is SQIVND (reference sequence). This CDR3 has 15 amino acids. V trimming: 5 bases; J trimming: 4 bases; junction bases outside the gene matches: 9. CDR3 nucleotide sequence: TGTGCCAGTAGTGAAAGCGGGAGGTCCGGTTACGAGCAGTACTTC. Its translation: CASSESGRSGYEQYF.

J is TRBJ2-7 and V is TRBV11-2, with 9 bases identical to TRBD1. V gave up 5 bases and J gave up 7 bases; unmatched junction bases: 9. The CDR3 spans 14 residues. The germline gives CDR1 SGHAT, CDR2 FQNNGV. CDR3 in amino acids: CASSQQGAVGEQYF. DNA of the CDR3: TGTGCCAGCAGCCAACAGGGGGCGGTAGGGGAGCAGTACTTC.

The V gene is TRBV15, the J gene TRBJ1-1, with D maybe TRBD1 (5 bases). The germline V and J ends were trimmed by 0 bases and 5 bases, with 19 bases remaining between them. Germline V gene lookup returns CDR1 LNHNV and CDR2 YYDKDF (reference sequence). The CDR3 length is 17 residues. The CDR3 DNA follows: TGTGCCACCAGCAGAGATTTTTACAGCTCAAAGGGGACTGAAGCTTTCTTT. This translates into CATSRDFYSSKGTEAFF. Filled out from reference TRBV15 and TRBJ1-1, the complete variable domain reads DAMVIQNPRYQVTQFGKPVTLSCSQTLNHNVMYWYQQKSSQAPKLLFHYYDKDFNNEADTPDNFQSRRPNTSFCFLDIRSPGLGDTAMYLCATSRDFYSSKGTEAFFGQGTRLTVV.

This sequence joins TRBV6-1 and TRBJ1-1; no clear D. The CDR3 spans 14 residues. Germline CDR1 and CDR2: MNHNS and SASEGT. V lost 2 bases and J lost 7, with 14 bases in between. CDR3 in DNA: TGTGCCAGCAGTGAACTTGGTCGGAGACATGAAGCTTTCTTT. Its translation is CASSELGRRHEAFF.

A word on this clone: Other DNA sequences within the sample encode an identical CDR3. This chain uses TRBV7-6 with TRBJ2-5; D is unclear. Between the trimmed V and J ends, which lost 1 base and 5 bases, there was a span of 11 bases. Germline assignment: CDR1 SGHVS and CDR2 FNYEAQ. The CDR3 has 14 residues. Here the CDR3 reads CASSLGPTRETQYF. The CDR3 nucleotides read TGTGCCAGCAGCTTAGGTCCTACACGGGAGACCCAGTACTTC.

The rearrangement joins TRBV30 to TRBJ1-1; D unresolved. The CDR3 has 16 residues. Trimming took 0 bases from V and 1 from J, leaving 15 bases between them. Germline V gene data show CDR1 as GTSNPN and CDR2 as SVGIG (reference sequence). The CDR3 reads CAWSVIEAGANTEAFF. DNA for the CDR3: TGTGCCTGGAGTGTAATAGAGGCAGGTGCGAACACTGAAGCTTTCTTT.

This chain connects TRBV6-5 to TRBJ2-7; D unresolved. Between the trimmed V and J ends, which lost 7 bases and 0 bases, there was a span of 16 bases. Per germline, CDR1 MNHEY and CDR2 SVGAGI. CDR3 length: 15 amino acids. The CDR3 region is CASKPNRNPSYEQYF. The CDR3 nucleotides read TGTGCCAGCAAGCCGAACAGAAACCCCTCCTACGAGCAGTACTTC.

V is TRBV27 and J is TRBJ2-1, with 12 bases identical to TRBD2. CDR3 length: 15 amino acids. The germline V gene has CDR1 MNHEY and CDR2 SMNVEV (reference sequence). J lost 4 bases, V lost 7 bases, and 5 bases had no gene match. The CDR3 region is CASKTSGSRYNEQFF. CDR3 coding DNA: TGTGCCAGCAAGACTAGCGGGAGTAGGTACAATGAGCAGTTCTTC.

The chain recombines TRBV19 with TRBJ2-1; 10 bases agree with TRBD2. Germline trimming cut 4 bases from V and 10 bases from J; bases unmatched to any gene: 7. The CDR3 covers 14 residues. Germline-derived CDR1 and CDR2 are LNHDA and SQIVND (reference sequence). CDR3 protein: CASSKGLASREQFF. As DNA, the CDR3 is TGTGCCAGTAGTAAGGGACTAGCGAGCCGCGAGCAGTTCTTC.

The chain joins TRBV7-8 to TRBJ2-5; TRBD1 agrees at 8 bases. The trim removed 5 bases at V and 4 bases at J, leaving 6 bases unmatched. The CDR3 length is 14 residues. Germline V gene data show CDR1 as SGHVS and CDR2 as FQNEAQ. The CDR3 protein is CASSPVDRGETQYF. The CDR3 coding sequence is TGTGCCAGCAGCCCAGTAGACAGGGGAGAGACCCAGTACTTC.

CDR3 residues: CASSSVAVSYNEQFF. CDR3 nucleotide sequence: TGTGCCAGCAGCTCCGTAGCCGTCTCCTACAATGAGCAGTTCTTC. The chain employs TRBV7-7 and TRBJ2-1, with D hard to call. V gave up 4 bases and J gave up 0 bases, with 10 bases separating them. The germline gives CDR1 SSHAT, CDR2 FNYEAQ (reference sequence). This CDR3 is built from 15 residues.

The chain has TRBV7-6 and TRBJ1-1, with D tentatively TRBD1 (5 bases). The CDR3 consists of 14 residues. Trimming took off 8 bases at V and 7 bases at J, with 20 bases between the two ends. Germline loops: CDR1 SGHVS, CDR2 FNYEAQ. The CDR3: CASSAWGTGFEAFF. DNA of the CDR3: TGTGCCAGCTCCGCCTGGGGGACCGGGTTTGAAGCTTTCTTT.

The rearrangement uses TRBV27 and TRBJ1-6; D not resolved. Germline V gives CDR1 MNHEY, CDR2 SMNVEV (reference sequence). CDR3 length: 11 amino acids. V was trimmed by 4 bases and J by 9 bases, leaving 4 bases between them. This chain's CDR3 is CASSSGSPLHF. The CDR3 DNA follows: TGTGCCAGCAGTTCGGGTTCACCCCTCCACTTT.